Shown below are 15 T cell receptor beta chains from a single sample sequenced in a study of CD8 T cells in ankylosing spondylitis. General study findings and limits: Characteristic of ankylosing spondylitis blood, it appeared, was a TCR beta motif comprising roughly eight highly homologous variants.

Their antigens are not known. Using its own MiXCR run on the 5' RACE reads, TCRdb lists one record per CDR3 protein. The sample holds 500,000 to 550,000 distinct CDR3 sequences, over 9.5% seen once. What was sequenced was blood, either unsorted or a sorted T cell fraction (not recorded which). These receptors all come from a male donor with ankylosing spondylitis.

This clonotype was counted between two and nine times. This rearrangement joins TRBV5-1 to TRBJ2-5, with TRBD2 matching over 8 bases. V trimming: 0 bases; J trimming: 2 bases; junction bases outside the gene matches: 12. Germline V gene data show CDR1 as SGHRS and CDR2 as YFSETQ. CDR3 length equals 18 residues. CDR3 coding DNA: TGCGCCAGCAGCTTGGGATATATGGCGGGAGGATCTCAAGAGACCCAGTACTTC. This encodes CASSLGYMAGGSQETQYF.

This sequence joins TRBV29-1 and TRBJ2-1, with 7 bases fitting TRBD1. This CDR3 has 15 amino acids. Germline trimming cut 6 bases from V and 3 bases from J; bases unmatched to any gene: 11. CDR1 and CDR2 (germline): SQVTM, ANQGSEA. CDR3: CSVGRNRGSYNEQFF. The CDR3 DNA sequence: TGCAGCGTCGGGCGAAACAGGGGAAGCTACAATGAGCAGTTCTTC.

This CDR3 reads CASSFRTGGYNEQFF. As DNA, the CDR3 is TGTGCCAGCAGCTTCCGTACCGGGGGGTACAATGAGCAGTTCTTC. The chain links TRBV5-4 to TRBJ2-1; 7 nucleotides align to TRBD2. V lost 2 bases to trimming and J lost 4 bases; unmatched junction nucleotides: 6. CDR3 size: 15 residues. Germline assignment: CDR1 SGHNT and CDR2 YYREEE (reference sequence).

This clonotype was recorded at least ten times. The chain uses TRBV11-2 and TRBJ2-3; 12 bases line up with TRBD2. Germline V gives CDR1 SGHAT, CDR2 FQNNGV. The V segment lost 1 base and the J segment 3 bases; nucleotides outside the gene matches: 5. The CDR3 extends over 17 amino acids. The CDR3 protein is CASSLGPSGRGTDTQYF. The DNA for the CDR3 is TGTGCCAGCAGCTTAGGACCTAGCGGGAGGGGGACAGATACGCAGTATTTT.

The gene calls are TRBV21-1 and TRBJ2-7; TRBD2, the table's D call, was not compared with the DNA. TRBV21-1 is a pseudogene locus. The CDR3 runs to 17 residues. The CDR3 region is CASINAPGTSGPYEQYV. CDR3 in DNA: TGTGCCAGCATCAATGCGCCCGGGACTAGCGGACCTTACGAGCAGTACGTC.

This chain joins TRBV20-1 and TRBJ1-4; 9 nucleotides agree with TRBD1. The CDR3 contains 14 residues. Germline V gene sequence: CDR1 DFQATT, CDR2 SNEGSKA (reference sequence). The V and J ends lost 6 bases and 10 bases, in that order; junction bases with no gene match: 12. This chain's CDR3 is CSATGGEGSGKLFF. The CDR3 DNA is TGCAGTGCCACAGGGGGCGAGGGGAGCGGAAAACTGTTTTTT.

The rearrangement joins TRBV27 to TRBJ2-7, with 11 positions matching TRBD2. Trimming removed 0 bases from V and 4 bases from J; junction bases left unmatched: 5. This CDR3 comprises 16 residues. The germline gives CDR1 MNHEY, CDR2 SMNVEV (reference sequence). The CDR3 sequence is CASSLSFSGRDYEQYF. The CDR3 bases are TGTGCCAGCAGTTTATCGTTTAGCGGGAGGGATTACGAGCAGTACTTC.

This clonotype was seen a handful of times. V and J are TRBV29-1 and TRBJ2-3, with D uncertain. Trimming pared 7 bases from V and 0 bases from J, leaving 5 bases between. Germline assignment: CDR1 SQVTM and CDR2 ANQGSEA. The CDR3 is made up of 11 amino acids. The CDR3 here is CSGGSTDTQYF. CDR3 nucleotide sequence: TGCAGCGGTGGGAGCACAGATACGCAGTATTTT.

This clonotype has more than one count but fewer than ten. V usage is TRBV11-3 and J usage is TRBJ2-5, with a possible D match to TRBD2 (6 bases). V was pared by 3 bases and J by 3 bases, with 17 bases between. The CDR3 consists of 16 residues. Germline V gives CDR1 SGHNT, CDR2 YENEEA. CDR3 bases: TGTGCCAGCAGCTTCATTGGGGGGTTCTTAGAAGAGACCCAGTACTTC. It translates to CASSFIGGFLEETQYF.

The chain links TRBV12-3 or TRBV12-4 to TRBJ2-3; 11 bases agree with TRBD2. The CDR3 is 16 residues long. With V trimmed by 6 bases and J by 0 bases, 5 bases remained unmatched. CDR3: CASSQRTSGSTDTQYF. The CDR3 bases are TGTGCCAGCAGCCAGCGGACTAGCGGGAGCACAGATACGCAGTATTTT.

This clonotype came up many times. The rearrangement joins TRBV5-1 to TRBJ1-4; 7 bases agree with TRBD1. CDR3 size: 15 residues. The V gene's germline CDR1 is SGHRS and CDR2 YFSETQ. Trimming removed 0 bases from V and 5 bases from J; junction bases left unmatched: 4. The CDR3 DNA is TGCGCCAGCAGCTTGGGACAGGGAATAAATGAAAAACTGTTTTTT. Encoded protein: CASSLGQGINEKLFF.

This clonotype showed up just once. The chain carries TRBV12-3 or TRBV12-4 and TRBJ1-5, with no clear D. The V and J ends lost 8 bases and 11 bases respectively, with 16 bases between them. This CDR3 has 12 residues. The CDR3 is CASSRNSLAQHF. The CDR3 DNA reads as TGTGCCAGCTCTCGTAACAGCCTAGCCCAGCATTTT.

This clonotype appeared a few times. The V call is TRBV9, the J call TRBJ1-2; D gene uncertain. CDR1 SGDLS and CDR2 YYNGEE come from the germline V gene. The CDR3 length is 13 residues. V lost 0 bases, J lost 7 bases, and 10 bases lay in between. CDR3 DNA: TGTGCCAGCAGCGTAGGTTTGGGCTCTGGCTACACCTTC. Its protein is CASSVGLGSGYTF.

The gene calls are TRBV12-3 or TRBV12-4 and TRBJ1-1; D perhaps matches TRBD1 (6 bases). The CDR3 loop spans 15 amino acids. The V end lost 6 bases, the J end lost 1 base, and 15 bases lay between the germline ends. In nucleotides, the CDR3 is TGTGCCAGCAGGGCTCGACAGGAACCGAACACTGAAGCTTTCTTT. It yields the protein CASRARQEPNTEAFF.

The chain is built from TRBV7-6 and TRBJ2-1, with 8 bases aligning to TRBD2. This CDR3 has 15 amino acids. V lost 4 bases, J lost 1 base, and 3 bases stayed unmatched. Per germline, CDR1 SGHVS and CDR2 FNYEAQ. CDR3 in DNA: TGTGCCAGCAGCTCGGGCGGGAGGTCCTACAATGAGCAGTTCTTC. Protein sequence: CASSSGGRSYNEQFF.